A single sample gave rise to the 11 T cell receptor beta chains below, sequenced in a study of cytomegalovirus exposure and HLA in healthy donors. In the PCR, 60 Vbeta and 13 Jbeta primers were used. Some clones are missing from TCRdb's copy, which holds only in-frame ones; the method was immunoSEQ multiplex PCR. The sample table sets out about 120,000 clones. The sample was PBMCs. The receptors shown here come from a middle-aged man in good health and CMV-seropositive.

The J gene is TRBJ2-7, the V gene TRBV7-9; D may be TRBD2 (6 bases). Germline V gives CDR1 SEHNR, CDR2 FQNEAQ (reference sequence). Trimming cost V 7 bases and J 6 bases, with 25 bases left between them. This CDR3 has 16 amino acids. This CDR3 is CASMAVSPSESPEQYF. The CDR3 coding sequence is TGTGCCAGCATGGCTGTAAGCCCTAGCGAGAGTCCCGAGCAGTACTTC.

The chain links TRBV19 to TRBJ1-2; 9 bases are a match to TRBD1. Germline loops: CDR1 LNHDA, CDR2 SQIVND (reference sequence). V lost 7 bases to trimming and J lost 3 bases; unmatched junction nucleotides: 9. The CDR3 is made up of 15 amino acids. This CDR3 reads CASNDLTGGYYGYTF. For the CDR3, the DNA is TGTGCCAGTAATGACTTGACAGGGGGATACTATGGCTACACCTTC.

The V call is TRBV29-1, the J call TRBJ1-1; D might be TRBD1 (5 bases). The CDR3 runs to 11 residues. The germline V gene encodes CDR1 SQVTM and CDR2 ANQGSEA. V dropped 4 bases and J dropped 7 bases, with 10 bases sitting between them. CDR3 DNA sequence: TGCAGCGTTGGGGGACTCGATGAAGCTTTCTTT. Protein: CSVGGLDEAFF.

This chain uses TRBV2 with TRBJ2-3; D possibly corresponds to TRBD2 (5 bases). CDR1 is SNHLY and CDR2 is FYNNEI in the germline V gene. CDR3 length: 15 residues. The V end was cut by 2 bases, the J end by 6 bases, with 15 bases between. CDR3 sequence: CASSEKGVFRDTQYF. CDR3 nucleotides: TGTGCCAGCAGTGAAAAGGGAGTCTTTAGGGATACGCAGTATTTT.

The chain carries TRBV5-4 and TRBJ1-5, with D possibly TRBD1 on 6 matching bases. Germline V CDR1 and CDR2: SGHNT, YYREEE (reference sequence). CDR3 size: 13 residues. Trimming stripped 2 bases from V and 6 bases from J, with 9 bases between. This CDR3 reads CASSFQGSQPQHF. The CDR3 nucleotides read TGTGCCAGCAGCTTTCAGGGGAGTCAGCCCCAGCATTTT.

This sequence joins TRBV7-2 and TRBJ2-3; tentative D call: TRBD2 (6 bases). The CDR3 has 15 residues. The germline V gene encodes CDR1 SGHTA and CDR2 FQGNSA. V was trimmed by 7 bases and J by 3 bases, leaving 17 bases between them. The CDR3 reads CASTTGFGSTDTQYF. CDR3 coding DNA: TGTGCCAGCACCACTGGGTTCGGGAGTACAGATACGCAGTATTTT.

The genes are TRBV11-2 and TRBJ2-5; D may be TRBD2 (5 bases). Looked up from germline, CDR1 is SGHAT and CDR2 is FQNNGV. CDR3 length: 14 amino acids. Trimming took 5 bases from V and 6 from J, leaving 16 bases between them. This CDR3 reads CASSPSGPGKTQYF. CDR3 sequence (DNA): TGTGCCAGCAGCCCTAGTGGGCCCGGGAAGACCCAGTACTTC.

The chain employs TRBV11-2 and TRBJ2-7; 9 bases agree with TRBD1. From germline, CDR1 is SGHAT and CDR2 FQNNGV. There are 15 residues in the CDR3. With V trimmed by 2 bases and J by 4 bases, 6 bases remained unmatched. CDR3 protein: CASSLPGQGIYEQYF. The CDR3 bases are TGTGCCAGCAGCTTACCGGGACAGGGAATTTACGAGCAGTACTTC.

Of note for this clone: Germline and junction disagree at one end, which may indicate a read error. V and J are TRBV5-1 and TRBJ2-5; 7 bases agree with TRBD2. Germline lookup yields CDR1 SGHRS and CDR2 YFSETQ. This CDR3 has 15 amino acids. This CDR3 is CASSSSGNRGETLYF. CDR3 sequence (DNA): TGCGCCAGCAGCTCCAGCGGGAACCGGGGGGAGACCCTGTACTTC.

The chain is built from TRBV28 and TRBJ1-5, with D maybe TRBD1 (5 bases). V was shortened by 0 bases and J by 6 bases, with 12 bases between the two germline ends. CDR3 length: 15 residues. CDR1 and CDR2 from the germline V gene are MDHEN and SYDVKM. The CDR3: CASSLWGGDGQPQHF. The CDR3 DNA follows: TGTGCCAGCAGTTTATGGGGCGGGGACGGTCAGCCCCAGCATTTT.

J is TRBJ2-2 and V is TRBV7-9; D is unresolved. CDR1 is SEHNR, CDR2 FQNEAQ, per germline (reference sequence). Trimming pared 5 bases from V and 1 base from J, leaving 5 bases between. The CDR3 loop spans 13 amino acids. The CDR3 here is CASSRQNTGELFF. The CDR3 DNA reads TGTGCCAGCAGCCGACAGAACACCGGGGAGCTGTTTTTT.